The T cell receptor beta chain described here comes from a study of early T cells in non-severe SARS-CoV-2 infection. Each cDNA molecule carried a unique molecular identifier. TCRdb called the 5' RACE reads again in MiXCR, with one record for every CDR3 protein. The sample consists of tens of thousands of distinct CDR3 sequences, roughly 9.2% of them appearing once. CDR1 and CDR2 (germline): SGHRS, YFSETQ. The CDR3 spans 12 residues. V dropped 4 bases and J dropped 4 bases, with 7 bases sitting between them. A word on this clonotype: Its antigen is unknown.

Study results and caveats: Private and CD4 specificities were missed by VDJdb matching, skewed to anti-spike CD8.

This chain joins TRBV5-1 and TRBJ2-3; no clear D gene. This receptor was identified in an adult who was a healthcare worker with PCR-confirmed SARS-CoV-2 infection or an uninfected control (not recorded which). The specimen was whole blood. The CDR3, as DNA: TGCGCCAGCAGCGTCTTGGCAGATACGCAGTATTTT. Translation: CASSVLADTQYF.